This entry concerns a single T cell receptor beta chain. What it binds is not known. This entry is derived from a study of regulatory T cells in long-lasting Graves disease. General observations from the study: Tissue studied was limited to peripheral blood, excluding thyroid tissue. Favored gene segments in persistent disease were TRBV28, TRBJ1-2 and TRBJ2-5. Having only a small sample size may have limited accuracy.

Through Arm-PCR of CDR3 regions and iRepertoire HTBI primers, TCR beta libraries were built. A single record per CDR3 protein comes from TCRdb applying MiXCR to the multiplex PCR reads. Of 350,000 to 450,000 distinct CDR3 sequences in the sample, around 21% were seen once. The sample's time point: persistent/refractory GD, antithyroid drugs over 5 years with positive TRAb. Making the TCR library involved RNA that had been extracted from PBMCs. Graves' disease diagnosis used American Thyroid Association guidelines. This CDR3 comprises 11 residues. Germline V gene lookup returns CDR1 SQVTM and CDR2 ANQGSEA. V was cut by 4 bases and J by 5 bases, with 8 bases left in between.

This sequence originates from a female donor with Graves disease. This specimen consisted of peripheral blood mononuclear cells (PBMCs), obtained when the disease was refractory, from a patient treated with antithyroid drugs. This chain uses TRBV29-1 with TRBJ2-5; the D is unclear. CDR3 region: CSVAPGETQYF. CDR3 DNA: TGCAGCGTTGCGCCCGGGGAGACCCAGTACTTC.